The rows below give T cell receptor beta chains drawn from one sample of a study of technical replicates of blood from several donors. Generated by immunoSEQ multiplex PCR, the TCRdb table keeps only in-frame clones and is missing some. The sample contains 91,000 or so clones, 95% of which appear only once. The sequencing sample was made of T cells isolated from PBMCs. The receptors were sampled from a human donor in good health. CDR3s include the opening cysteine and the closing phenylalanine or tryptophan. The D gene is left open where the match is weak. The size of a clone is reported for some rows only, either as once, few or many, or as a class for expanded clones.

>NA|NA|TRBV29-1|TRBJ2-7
CSVEEGLLSYEQYF
TGCAGCGTTGAAGAGGGACTGCTAAGCTACGAGCAGTACTTC
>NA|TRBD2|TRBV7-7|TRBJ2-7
CASSLRTGGGEQYF
TGTGCTAGCAGCTTACGGACCGGGGGGGGCGAGCAGTACTTC
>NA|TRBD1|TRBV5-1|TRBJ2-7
CASSWRQGTVQVQYF
TGCGCCAGCAGCTGGAGACAGGGGACTGTGCAGGTGCAGTACTTC
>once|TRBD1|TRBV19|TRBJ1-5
CAARGTGGTQPQHF
TGTGCAGCGAGGGGGACAGGGGGCACTCAGCCCCAGCATTTT
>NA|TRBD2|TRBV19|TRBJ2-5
CASSERDGETQYF
TGTGCCAGTAGCGAGCGGGACGGGGAGACCCAGTACTTC
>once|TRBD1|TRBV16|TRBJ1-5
CASSQSEQGDQPQHF
TGTGCCAGCAGCCAATCCGAGCAGGGGGATCAGCCCCAGCATTTT
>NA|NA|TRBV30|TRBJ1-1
CAWAQVMNTEAFF
TGTGCCTGGGCCCAGGTGATGAACACTGAAGCTTTCTTT
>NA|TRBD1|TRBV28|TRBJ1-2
CASRGGDRDGGYTF
TGTGCCAGCAGGGGGGGGGACAGGGATGGTGGCTACACCTTC
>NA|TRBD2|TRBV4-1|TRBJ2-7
CASSQDRGLKREPPYEQYF
TGCGCCAGCAGCCAAGATCGGGGCCTGAAGCGGGAGCCTCCCTACGAGCAGTACTTC
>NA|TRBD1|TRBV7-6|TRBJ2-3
CASSLDRGPQYF
TGTGCCAGCAGCCTGGACAGGGGTCCGCAGTATTTT
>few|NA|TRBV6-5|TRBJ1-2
CASSYERRTNYGYTF
TGTGCCAGCAGTTATGAACGGAGGACTAACTATGGCTACACCTTC
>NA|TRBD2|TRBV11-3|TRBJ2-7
CASSLVAGGHEQYF
TGTGCCAGCAGCTTAGTAGCGGGGGGCCACGAGCAGTACTTC
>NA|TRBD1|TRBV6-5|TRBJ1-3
CASSSTGVGNTIYF
TGTGCCAGCAGCTCTACAGGGGTTGGAAACACCATATATTTT
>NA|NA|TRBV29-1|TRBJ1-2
CSVPPAGAANYGYTF
TGCAGCGTTCCTCCTGCAGGGGCAGCTAACTATGGCTACACCTTC